The 30 T cell receptor beta chains reported below all come from one sample, sequenced in a study of T cells in localized non-small cell lung cancer. Sequencing used immunoSEQ multiplex PCR; TCRdb keeps in-frame clones, though not all of them. The sample consists of roughly 40,000 clones, approximately 89% of them appearing once. This sample comprised peripheral blood, obtained before any cancer treatment. Receptors originate from a woman between 40 and 69 years old with stage I lung adenocarcinoma.

The chain has TRBV5-1 and TRBJ2-7; 14 bases match TRBD2. The CDR3 has 14 residues. Trimming took 7 bases from V and 6 from J; bases not matched to a gene: 6. Germline CDR1 SGHRS, CDR2 YFSETQ. CDR3 protein: CASHAGLAGGEQYF. The DNA of the CDR3 is TGCGCCAGCCATGCTGGACTAGCGGGAGGCGAGCAGTACTTC.

Concerning this clone: At one boundary the junction diverges from the germline segment, which might be a read error. The J gene is TRBJ2-2, the V gene TRBV7-7; 13 bases agree with TRBD2. The CDR3 length is 18 residues. Germline CDR1 is SSHAT and CDR2 is FNYEAQ (reference sequence). The chain's CDR3 is CASSKGTSGDANTGELFF. In nucleotides, the CDR3 is TGTGCTAGCAGCAAGGGGACTAGCGGGGACGCGAACACCGGGGAGCTGTTTTTT. Filled out from reference TRBV7-7 and TRBJ2-2, the complete variable domain reads GAGVSQSPRYKVTKRGQDVTLRCDPISSHATLYWYQQALGQGPEFLTYFNYEAQPDKSGLPSDRFSAERPEGSISTLTIQRTEQRDSAMYRCASSKGTSGDANTGELFFGEGSRLTVL.

The V gene is TRBV15, the J gene TRBJ2-3, with D tentatively TRBD1 (5 bases). This CDR3 spans 13 amino acids. Germline V lookup: CDR1 LNHNV, CDR2 YYDKDF (reference sequence). Between the trimmed V and J ends, which lost 0 bases and 8 bases, there was a span of 9 bases. CDR3 in amino acids: CATSRDYQGTQYF. As DNA, the CDR3 is TGTGCCACCAGCAGAGATTATCAGGGTACGCAGTATTTT.

The rearrangement uses TRBV19 and TRBJ2-3, with TRBD1 matching 7 bases. This CDR3 region has 15 residues. CDR1 and CDR2 from the germline V gene are LNHDA and SQIVND (reference sequence). After removal of 2 bases from V and 3 bases from J, the junction contained 5 bases not matched to a gene. CDR3 sequence: CASSIKGGRTDTQYF. The CDR3 region has the DNA TGTGCCAGTAGTATAAAAGGGGGCAGGACAGATACGCAGTATTTT.

CDR3 amino acids: CATLDRGLGELFF. For the CDR3, the DNA is TGTGCCACCTTGGACAGGGGGCTGGGGGAGCTGTTTTTT. This sequence joins TRBV6-5 and TRBJ2-2, with 11 positions matching TRBD1. Germline assignment: CDR1 MNHEY and CDR2 SVGAGI. The CDR3 is made up of 13 amino acids. Trimming took 10 bases from V and 8 from J; bases not matched to a gene: 6.

The chain recombines TRBV7-2 with TRBJ2-3; possible D gene TRBD2, 6 bases. The CDR3 is 16 residues long. Germline loops: CDR1 SGHTA, CDR2 FQGNSA. V gave up 1 base and J gave up 4 bases, with 15 bases separating them. The DNA of the CDR3 is TGTGCCAGCAGCTTAGTCGGCGGGATGGGCCCAGATACGCAGTATTTT. It translates to CASSLVGGMGPDTQYF.

This clone showed up just a few times. The chain is built from TRBV7-6 and TRBJ2-7; D unresolved. V was clipped by 5 bases and J by 0 bases, with 5 bases between them. The CDR3 consists of 12 residues. The germline gives CDR1 SGHVS, CDR2 FNYEAQ. The CDR3 here is CASSRSSYEQYF. The DNA for the CDR3 is TGTGCCAGCAGCCGATCCTCCTACGAGCAGTACTTC.

Comment on this clone: One junction end disagrees with the germline gene, perhaps due to a read error. The rearrangement uses TRBV7-7 and TRBJ2-1; 15 bases are a match to TRBD2. CDR1 is SSHAT, CDR2 FNYEAQ, per germline (reference sequence). This CDR3 has 17 amino acids. CDR3 in amino acids: CASSPGLAGGSYNEQFF. The CDR3 bases are TGTGCTAGCAGCCCTGGACTAGCGGGAGGGTCCTACAATGAGCAGTTCTTC.

V usage is TRBV7-3 and J usage is TRBJ2-6; possibly TRBD1 or TRBD2 for D (5 bases each). The CDR3 is made up of 14 amino acids. CDR1 is SGHTA and CDR2 is FQGTGA in the germline V gene. V was clipped by 8 bases and J by 1 base, with 9 bases between them. This CDR3 is CASGEGSGANVLTF. The CDR3 region has the DNA TGTGCCAGCGGAGAGGGGTCTGGGGCCAACGTCCTGACTTTC.

The chain carries TRBV4-1 and TRBJ1-1, with 7 bases aligning to TRBD1. The CDR3 totals 15 residues. Looked up from germline, CDR1 is MGHRA and CDR2 is YSYEKL. With V trimmed by 1 base and J by 6 bases, 8 bases remained unmatched. The CDR3 is CASSQAETGRAEAFF. In DNA, the CDR3 is TGCGCCAGCAGCCAAGCGGAGACAGGGAGGGCTGAAGCTTTCTTT.

In DNA form, the CDR3 reads TGTGCCAGCAGCCCCGGGATTGGAGCGGGAGCGTTGACAGATACGCAGTATTTT. It encodes CASSPGIGAGALTDTQYF. The rearrangement links TRBV7-2 to TRBJ2-3; TRBD2 aligns across 8 bases. The CDR3 contains 18 residues. V trimming: 5 bases; J trimming: 3 bases; junction bases outside the gene matches: 16. CDR1 is SGHTA and CDR2 is FQGNSA in the germline V gene.

The rearrangement joins TRBV6-5 to TRBJ2-7; 9 bases fit TRBD1. Unmatched junction bases numbered 10, after V lost 4 bases and J lost 3 bases. The CDR3 contains 16 residues. From germline, CDR1 is MNHEY and CDR2 SVGAGI. CDR3 protein: CASSFRPPTGGYEQYF. The CDR3 DNA follows: TGTGCCAGCAGTTTTAGGCCGCCGACAGGGGGCTACGAGCAGTACTTC.

The chain carries TRBV27 and TRBJ1-4, with 9 bases fitting TRBD1. There are 15 residues in the CDR3. CDR1 MNHEY and CDR2 SMNVEV come from the germline V gene (reference sequence). The trim removed 4 bases at V and 4 bases at J, leaving 4 bases unmatched. The CDR3 DNA reads TGTGCCAGCAGTTCCCTGGGACAGGGTAATGAAAAACTGTTTTTT. It yields the protein CASSSLGQGNEKLFF. Based on the CDR3 plus reference TRBV27 and TRBJ1-4, the full variable domain is EAQVTQNPRYLITVTGKKLTVTCSQNMNHEYMSWYRQDPGLGLRQIYYSMNVEVTDKGDVPEGYKVSRKEKRNFPLILESPSPNQTSLYFCASSSLGQGNEKLFFGSGTQLSVL.

J is TRBJ1-2 and V is TRBV2; D not resolved. The CDR3 runs to 13 residues. CDR1 and CDR2 from the germline V gene are SNHLY and FYNNEI. Trimming removed 7 bases at V and 5 bases at J, with 14 bases between. CDR3 nucleotide sequence: TGTGCCAGCACAGGAAGTTTAGGATATGGCTACACCTTC. Amino acids: CASTGSLGYGYTF.

J is TRBJ2-3 and V is TRBV19; D possibly matches TRBD1 or TRBD2 (5 bases each). The CDR3 is 15 residues long. CDR1 is LNHDA and CDR2 is SQIVND in the germline V gene (reference sequence). V dropped 7 bases and J dropped 7 bases, with 21 bases sitting between them. CDR3 bases: TGTGCCAGTATGAGGTCGGGGACCCCGGGGAATACGCAGTATTTT. Its protein is CASMRSGTPGNTQYF.

The chain links TRBV2 to TRBJ2-7; D is unclear. The CDR3 consists of 11 residues. V gave up 1 base and J gave up 7 bases, with 5 bases separating them. From germline, CDR1 is SNHLY and CDR2 FYNNEI. Here the CDR3 reads CASSEVGEQYF. CDR3 bases: TGTGCCAGCAGTGAAGTCGGGGAGCAGTACTTC.

This clone was seen more than once but under ten times. The chain employs TRBV4-1 and TRBJ2-7; D not certain. Looked up from germline, CDR1 is MGHRA and CDR2 is YSYEKL. This CDR3 spans 16 amino acids. V shed 0 bases and J shed 2 bases, with 14 bases lying between them. The CDR3 bases are TGCGCCAGCAGCCAAGATTGGTTCGGCGCCGCCTACGAGCAGTACTTC. This translates into CASSQDWFGAAYEQYF.

This sequence joins TRBV19 and TRBJ2-1, with 9 bases lining up with TRBD2. The CDR3 sequence is 16 residues long. Germline-derived CDR1 and CDR2 are LNHDA and SQIVND (reference sequence). With 5 bases clipped from V and 9 bases from J, the junction kept 14 bases outside the gene matches. DNA for the CDR3: TGTGCCAGTAGTCCCCGTCCAGCGGGAGGTCGGGGTGAGCAGTTCTTC. It codes for CASSPRPAGGRGEQFF. The entire variable domain, with the rest obtained from reference TRBV19 and TRBJ2-1, is as follows: DGGITQSPKYLFRKEGQNVTLSCEQNLNHDAMYWYRQDPGQGLRLIYYSQIVNDFQKGDIAEGYSVSREKKESFPLTVTSAQKNPTAFYLCASSPRPAGGRGEQFFGPGTRLTVL.

The chain carries TRBV9 and TRBJ1-4, with D tentatively TRBD1 (5 bases). This CDR3 has 14 amino acids. Per germline, CDR1 SGDLS and CDR2 YYNGEE. V was shortened by 4 bases and J by 6 bases, with 13 bases between the two germline ends. The DNA of the CDR3 is TGTGCCAGCAGCCCAGAACGGGGCGATGAAAAACTGTTTTTT. Its translation is CASSPERGDEKLFF.

With respect to this clone: Other nucleotide sequences in the sample specify the same CDR3. The chain is built from TRBV10-3 and TRBJ2-1, with D hard to call. V gave up 2 bases and J gave up 13 bases, with 24 bases separating them. This CDR3 is 16 amino acids long. Germline V gives CDR1 ENHRY, CDR2 SYGVKD. CDR3 region: CAISELGLGGRRAQFF. CDR3 sequence (DNA): TGTGCCATCAGTGAGCTGGGATTAGGTGGCAGAAGGGCCCAGTTCTTC.

This clone was seen only once. The chain links TRBV4-1 to TRBJ2-2, with 7 bases lining up with TRBD2. With V trimmed by 0 bases and J by 2 bases, 9 bases remained unmatched. CDR3 length: 18 amino acids. Germline values: CDR1 MGHRA, CDR2 YSYEKL. The chain's CDR3 is CASSQDKSGIVNTGELFF. In nucleotides, the CDR3 is TGCGCCAGCAGCCAAGATAAAAGCGGGATAGTTAACACCGGGGAGCTGTTTTTT.

The chain uses TRBV6-6 and TRBJ2-7; D may be TRBD1 (6 bases). Germline assignment: CDR1 MNHNY and CDR2 SVGAGI (reference sequence). The CDR3 has 14 amino acids. The V end lost 9 bases, the J end lost 0 bases, and 15 bases lay between the germline ends. The CDR3 here is CASARTASSYEQYF. In DNA, the CDR3 is TGTGCCAGTGCCCGGACAGCGAGCTCCTACGAGCAGTACTTC.

This clone was seen only once. The chain is built from TRBV19 and TRBJ2-5; 8 nucleotides line up with TRBD2. The CDR3 sequence is 14 residues long. V lost 5 bases to trimming and J lost 5 bases; unmatched junction nucleotides: 7. Germline lookup yields CDR1 LNHDA and CDR2 SQIVND (reference sequence). For the CDR3, the DNA is TGTGCCAGTAGTTCTAGCGGGCGGGGGGAGACCCAGTACTTC. It specifies CASSSSGRGETQYF.

The gene calls are TRBV7-2 and TRBJ2-3; D not resolved. The V and J ends lost 2 bases and 0 bases respectively, with 9 bases between them. CDR3 length equals 15 residues. Germline CDR1 reads SGHTA; CDR2 reads FQGNSA. The CDR3 DNA follows: TGTGCCAGCAGCTTAAACTACCACAGCACAGATACGCAGTATTTT. It encodes CASSLNYHSTDTQYF.

The chain recombines TRBV6-5 with TRBJ1-5; D is unclear. V was shortened by 2 bases and J by 4 bases, with 9 bases between the two germline ends. The CDR3 covers 14 residues. Germline lookup yields CDR1 MNHEY and CDR2 SVGAGI. The CDR3 region has the DNA TGTGCCAGCAGTTACGGGCCCGGTAATCAGCCCCAGCATTTT. This sequence encodes CASSYGPGNQPQHF.

Here the CDR3 reads CATSRETGAYNEQFF. CDR3 nucleotide sequence: TGTGCCACCAGCAGAGAGACAGGGGCCTACAATGAGCAGTTCTTC. The chain joins TRBV15 to TRBJ2-1; 8 bases are a match to TRBD1. The CDR3 is 15 amino acids. CDR1 and CDR2 (germline): LNHNV, YYDKDF (reference sequence). V was pared by 0 bases and J by 2 bases, with 0 bases of the junction left unmatched.

The J gene is TRBJ1-1, the V gene TRBV19, with 9 bases aligning to TRBD1. Losses at the gene ends were 3 bases for V and 11 bases for J; bases not matched to a gene: 13. Germline values: CDR1 LNHDA, CDR2 SQIVND (reference sequence). The length of the CDR3 is 15 residues. The CDR3 region has the DNA TGTGCCAGTAGTATCGACCCGGGACAGGGATTGCGTGCTTTCTTT. Its protein product is CASSIDPGQGLRAFF.

The chain has TRBV4-2 and TRBJ1-5; D is undetermined. In germline, CDR1 is LGHNA, CDR2 YNFKEQ. The CDR3 sequence is 15 residues long. V lost 1 base and J 2 bases, leaving 9 bases between the germline ends. Written as DNA, the CDR3 is TGTGCCAGCAGCCAAGGGGTTGCGGGCAATCAGCCCCAGCATTTT. This gives the protein CASSQGVAGNQPQHF.

The chain is built from TRBV2 and TRBJ2-3, with D perhaps matching TRBD2 (7 bases). V lost 3 bases and J lost 5, with 12 bases in between. From germline, CDR1 is SNHLY and CDR2 FYNNEI. The CDR3 is 14 residues long. The CDR3 is CASSDAGARDTQYF. The CDR3 nucleotides are TGTGCCAGCAGTGACGCGGGGGCGAGAGATACGCAGTATTTT.

V is TRBV4-1 and J is TRBJ1-2; the D gene is possibly TRBD1 (6 bases). The CDR3 contains 16 residues. V was cut by 4 bases and J by 2 bases, with 17 bases left in between. Per germline, CDR1 MGHRA and CDR2 YSYEKL. The CDR3, as DNA: TGCGCCAGCAGCCTTTCCGGGACAACCGTCAACTATGGCTACACCTTC. Its translation is CASSLSGTTVNYGYTF.